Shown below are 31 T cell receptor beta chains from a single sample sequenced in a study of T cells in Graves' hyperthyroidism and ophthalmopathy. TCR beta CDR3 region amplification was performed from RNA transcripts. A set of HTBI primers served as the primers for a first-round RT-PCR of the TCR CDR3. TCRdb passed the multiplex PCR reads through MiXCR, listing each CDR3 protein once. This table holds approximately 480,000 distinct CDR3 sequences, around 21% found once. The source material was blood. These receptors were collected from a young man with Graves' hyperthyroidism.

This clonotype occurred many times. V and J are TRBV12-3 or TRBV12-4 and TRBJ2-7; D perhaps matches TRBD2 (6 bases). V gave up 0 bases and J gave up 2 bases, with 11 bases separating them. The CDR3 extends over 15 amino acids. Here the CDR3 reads CASSLAVGGAYEQYF. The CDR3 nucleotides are TGTGCCAGCAGTTTAGCTGTCGGGGGAGCCTACGAGCAGTACTTC.

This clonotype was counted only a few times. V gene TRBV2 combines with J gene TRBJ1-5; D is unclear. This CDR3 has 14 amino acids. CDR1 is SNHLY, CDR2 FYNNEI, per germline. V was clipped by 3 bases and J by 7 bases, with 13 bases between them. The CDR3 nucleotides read TGTGCCAGCAGTGATTCAACGGCTTCGCAGCCCCAGCATTTT. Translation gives CASSDSTASQPQHF.

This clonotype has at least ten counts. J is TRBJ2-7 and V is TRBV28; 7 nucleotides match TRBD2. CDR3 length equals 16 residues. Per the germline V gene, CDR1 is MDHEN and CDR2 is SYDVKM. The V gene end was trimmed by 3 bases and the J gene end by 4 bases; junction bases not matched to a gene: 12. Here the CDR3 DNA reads TGTGCCAGCAGTTTCCCCGGCAGCGGGGCCGGGTACGAGCAGTACTTC. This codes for CASSFPGSGAGYEQYF. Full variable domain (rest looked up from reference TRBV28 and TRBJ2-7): DVKVTQSSRYLVKRTGEKVFLECVQDMDHENMFWYRQDPGLGLRLIYFSYDVKMKEKGDIPEGYSVSREKKERFSLILESASTNQTSMYLCASSFPGSGAGYEQYFGPGTRLTVT.

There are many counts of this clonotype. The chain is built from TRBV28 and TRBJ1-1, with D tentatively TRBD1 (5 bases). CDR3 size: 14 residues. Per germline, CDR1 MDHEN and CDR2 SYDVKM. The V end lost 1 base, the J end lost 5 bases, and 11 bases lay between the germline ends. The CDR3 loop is CASSLYQGVTEAFF. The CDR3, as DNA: TGTGCCAGCAGTTTATATCAGGGTGTGACTGAAGCTTTCTTT.

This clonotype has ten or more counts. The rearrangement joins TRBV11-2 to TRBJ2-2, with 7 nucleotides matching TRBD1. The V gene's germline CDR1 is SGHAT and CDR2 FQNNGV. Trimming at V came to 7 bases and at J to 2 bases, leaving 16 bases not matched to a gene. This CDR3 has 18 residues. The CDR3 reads CASTQRPGTEDNTGELFF. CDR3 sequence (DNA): TGTGCCAGCACCCAACGTCCCGGGACAGAGGACAACACCGGGGAGCTGTTTTTT.

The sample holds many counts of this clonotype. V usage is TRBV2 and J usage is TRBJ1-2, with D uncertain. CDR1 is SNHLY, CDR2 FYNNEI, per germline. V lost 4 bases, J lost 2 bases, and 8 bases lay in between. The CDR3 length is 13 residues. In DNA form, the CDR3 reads TGTGCCAGCAGTGTAGAGCTGAACTATGGCTACACCTTC. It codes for CASSVELNYGYTF.

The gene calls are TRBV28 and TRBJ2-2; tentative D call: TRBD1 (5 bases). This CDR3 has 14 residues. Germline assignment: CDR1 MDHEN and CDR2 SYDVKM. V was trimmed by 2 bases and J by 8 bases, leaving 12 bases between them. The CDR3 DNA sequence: TGTGCCAGCAGTTTAGGGGTTACAGGAGGGGAGCTGTTTTTT. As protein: CASSLGVTGGELFF.

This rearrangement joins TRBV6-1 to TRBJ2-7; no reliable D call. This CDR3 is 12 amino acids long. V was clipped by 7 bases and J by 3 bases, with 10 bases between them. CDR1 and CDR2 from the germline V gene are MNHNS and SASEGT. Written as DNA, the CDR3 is TGTGCCAGCAAAACGGACCTCTACGAGCAGTACTTC. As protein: CASKTDLYEQYF.

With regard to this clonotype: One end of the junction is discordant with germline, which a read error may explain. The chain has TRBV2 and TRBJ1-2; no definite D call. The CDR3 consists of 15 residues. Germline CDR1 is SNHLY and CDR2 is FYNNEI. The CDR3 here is CASSEGPEGIYGYTF. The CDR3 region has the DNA TGTGCCAGCAGTGAAGGTCCAGAGGGCATCTATGGTTACACCTTC. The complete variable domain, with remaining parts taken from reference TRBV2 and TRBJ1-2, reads EPEVTQTPSHQVTQMGQEVILRCVPISNHLYFYWYRQILGQKVEFLVSFYNNEISEKSEIFDDQFSVERPDGSNFTLKIRSTKLEDSAMYFCASSEGPEGIYGYTFGSGTRLTVV.

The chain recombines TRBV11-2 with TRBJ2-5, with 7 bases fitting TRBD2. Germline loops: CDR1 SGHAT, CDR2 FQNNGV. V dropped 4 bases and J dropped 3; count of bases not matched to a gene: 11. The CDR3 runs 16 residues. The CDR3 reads CASSSLGRAGEETQYF. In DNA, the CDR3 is TGTGCCAGCAGCTCCCTGGGGCGTGCGGGGGAAGAGACCCAGTACTTC. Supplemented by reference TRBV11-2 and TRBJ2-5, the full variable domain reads EAGVAQSPRYKIIEKRQSVAFWCNPISGHATLYWYQQILGQGPKLLIQFQNNGVVDDSQLPKDRFSAERLKGVDSTLKIQPAKLEDSAVYLCASSSLGRAGEETQYFGPGTRLLVL.

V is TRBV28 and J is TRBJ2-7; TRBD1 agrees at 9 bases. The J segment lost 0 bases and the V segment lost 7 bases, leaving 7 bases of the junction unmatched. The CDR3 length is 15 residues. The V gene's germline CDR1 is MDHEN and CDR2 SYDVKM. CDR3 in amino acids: CASNPPGQGSYEQYF. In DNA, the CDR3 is TGTGCCAGCAACCCCCCGGGACAGGGCTCCTACGAGCAGTACTTC.

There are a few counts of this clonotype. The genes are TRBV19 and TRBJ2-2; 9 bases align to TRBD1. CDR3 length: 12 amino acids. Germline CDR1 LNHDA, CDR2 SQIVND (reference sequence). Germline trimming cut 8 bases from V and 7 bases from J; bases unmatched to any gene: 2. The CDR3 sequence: CASRTGVGELFF. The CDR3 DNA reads TGTGCCAGTCGGACAGGGGTCGGGGAGCTGTTTTTT. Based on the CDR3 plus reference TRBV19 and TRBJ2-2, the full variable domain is DGGITQSPKYLFRKEGQNVTLSCEQNLNHDAMYWYRQDPGQGLRLIYYSQIVNDFQKGDIAEGYSVSREKKESFPLTVTSAQKNPTAFYLCASRTGVGELFFGEGSRLTVL.

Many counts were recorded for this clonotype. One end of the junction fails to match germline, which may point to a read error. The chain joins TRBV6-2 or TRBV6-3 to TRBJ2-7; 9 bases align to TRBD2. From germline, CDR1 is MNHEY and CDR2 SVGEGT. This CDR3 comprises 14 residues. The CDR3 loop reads CASSYYSGRGEQYF. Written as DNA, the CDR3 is TGTGCCAGCAGCTACTATAGCGGGAGAGGCGAGCAGTACTTC.

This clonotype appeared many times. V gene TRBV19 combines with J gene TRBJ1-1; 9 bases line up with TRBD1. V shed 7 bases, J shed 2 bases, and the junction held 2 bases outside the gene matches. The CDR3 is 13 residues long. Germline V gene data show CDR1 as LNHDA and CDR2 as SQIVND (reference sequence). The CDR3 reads CASNTGGNTEAFF. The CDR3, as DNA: TGTGCCAGTAATACAGGGGGCAACACTGAAGCTTTCTTT.

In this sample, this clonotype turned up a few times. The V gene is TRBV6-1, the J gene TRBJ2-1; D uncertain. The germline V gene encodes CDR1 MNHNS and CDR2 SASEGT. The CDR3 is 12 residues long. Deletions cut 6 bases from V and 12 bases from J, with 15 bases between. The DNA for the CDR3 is TGTGCCAGCAGAAGGGCACTCGGTGGGCAGTTCTTC. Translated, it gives CASRRALGGQFF.

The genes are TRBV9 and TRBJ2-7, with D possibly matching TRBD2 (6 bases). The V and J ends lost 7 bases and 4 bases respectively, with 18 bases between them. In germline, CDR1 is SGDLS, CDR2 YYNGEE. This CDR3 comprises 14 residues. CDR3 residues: CASGGSGSPYEQYF. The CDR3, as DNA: TGTGCCAGCGGGGGGTCCGGTAGCCCTTACGAGCAGTACTTC.

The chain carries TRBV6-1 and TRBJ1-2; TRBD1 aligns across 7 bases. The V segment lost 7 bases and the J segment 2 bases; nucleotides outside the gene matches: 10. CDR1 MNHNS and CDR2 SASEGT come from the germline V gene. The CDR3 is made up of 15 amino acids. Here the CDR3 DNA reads TGTGCCAGCACCTTACCCGGGACAGAGAACTATGGCTACACCTTC. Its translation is CASTLPGTENYGYTF.

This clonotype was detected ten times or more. The CDR3 DNA reads TGTGCCAGCAGCTTAGTTCCGGGTATACAGACCCAGTACTTC. This encodes CASSLVPGIQTQYF. The rearrangement uses TRBV7-8 and TRBJ2-5; D is ambiguous. This CDR3 contains 14 residues. Germline-derived CDR1 and CDR2 are SGHVS and FQNEAQ. V lost 1 base, J lost 6 bases, and 12 bases lay in between.

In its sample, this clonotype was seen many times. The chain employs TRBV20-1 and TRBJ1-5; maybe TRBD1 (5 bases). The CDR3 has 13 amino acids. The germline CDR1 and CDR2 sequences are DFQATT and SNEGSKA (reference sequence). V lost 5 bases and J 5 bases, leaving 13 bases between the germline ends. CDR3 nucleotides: TGCAGTGCTCGGGACTTCCTATATCAGCCCCAGCATTTT. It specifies CSARDFLYQPQHF.

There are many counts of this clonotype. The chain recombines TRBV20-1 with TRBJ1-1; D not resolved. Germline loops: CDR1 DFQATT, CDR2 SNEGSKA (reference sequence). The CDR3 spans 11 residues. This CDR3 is CMSQLNTEAFF. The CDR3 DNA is TGCATGTCTCAGCTGAACACTGAAGCTTTCTTT.

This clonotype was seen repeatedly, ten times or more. Here the CDR3 reads CASSIVDGLYGYTF. The CDR3 nucleotides are TGTGCCAGTAGTATCGTGGACGGACTCTATGGCTACACCTTC. V is TRBV19 and J is TRBJ1-2; D unclear. CDR1 is LNHDA and CDR2 is SQIVND in the germline V gene (reference sequence). The CDR3 consists of 14 residues. V lost 3 bases to trimming and J lost 4 bases, with 12 bases between them.

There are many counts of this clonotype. CDR3 residues: CATDDRARPETQYF. The CDR3 DNA reads as TGTGCCACTGACGACAGGGCACGACCGGAGACCCAGTACTTC. The chain combines TRBV19 with TRBJ2-5; 7 nucleotides agree with TRBD1. After removal of 10 bases from V and 5 bases from J, the junction contained 13 bases not matched to a gene. CDR1 and CDR2 from the germline V gene are LNHDA and SQIVND (reference sequence). This CDR3 comprises 14 residues.

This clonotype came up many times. CDR3 protein: CASSPGLAGDTGELFF. CDR3 in DNA: TGTGCCAGCAGTCCGGGACTAGCGGGAGATACCGGGGAGCTGTTTTTT. The J gene is TRBJ2-2, the V gene TRBV28; 14 bases align to TRBD2. Losses at the gene ends were 5 bases for V and 5 bases for J; bases not matched to a gene: 4. Germline V CDR1 and CDR2: MDHEN, SYDVKM. This CDR3 region has 16 residues. Full variable domain (outside the CDR3, taken from reference TRBV28 and TRBJ2-2): DVKVTQSSRYLVKRTGEKVFLECVQDMDHENMFWYRQDPGLGLRLIYFSYDVKMKEKGDIPEGYSVSREKKERFSLILESASTNQTSMYLCASSPGLAGDTGELFFGEGSRLTVL.

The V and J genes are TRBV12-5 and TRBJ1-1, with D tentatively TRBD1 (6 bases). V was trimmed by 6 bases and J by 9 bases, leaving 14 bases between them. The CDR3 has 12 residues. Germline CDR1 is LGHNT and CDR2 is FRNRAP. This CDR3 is CASGPDRTQAFF. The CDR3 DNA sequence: TGTGCTAGTGGCCCCGACAGGACGCAAGCTTTCTTT.

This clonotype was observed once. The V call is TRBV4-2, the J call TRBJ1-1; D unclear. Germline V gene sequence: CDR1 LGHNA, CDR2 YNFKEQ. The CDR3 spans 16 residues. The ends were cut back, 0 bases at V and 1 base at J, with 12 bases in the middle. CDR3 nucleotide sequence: TGTGCCAGCAGCCAAGAACAGACTATCTGGAACACTGAAGCTTTCTTT. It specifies CASSQEQTIWNTEAFF.

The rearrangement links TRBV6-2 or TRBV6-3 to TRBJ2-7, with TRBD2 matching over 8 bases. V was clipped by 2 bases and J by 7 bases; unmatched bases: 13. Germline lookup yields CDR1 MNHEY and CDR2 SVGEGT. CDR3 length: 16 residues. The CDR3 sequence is CASSYGRLQREQEQYF. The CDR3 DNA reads TGTGCCAGCAGTTACGGTCGACTGCAGCGGGAGCAAGAGCAGTACTTC.

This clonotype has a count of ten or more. Here the CDR3 reads CASSFLGGGVTEQYF. The CDR3 DNA is TGTGCCAGCAGTTTCCTAGGCGGGGGGGTAACCGAGCAGTACTTC. The chain is built from TRBV28 and TRBJ2-7, with 9 bases aligning to TRBD2. CDR3 length: 15 residues. Germline loops: CDR1 MDHEN, CDR2 SYDVKM. V shed 3 bases and J 6 bases; nucleotides not matched to a gene: 9.

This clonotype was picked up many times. This CDR3 reads CASGLRDRGHEQYF. The CDR3 DNA reads TGTGCTAGTGGTTTGAGGGACAGGGGGCACGAGCAGTACTTC. The rearrangement joins TRBV12-5 to TRBJ2-7; 12 nucleotides agree with TRBD1. Unmatched junction bases numbered 1, after V lost 2 bases and J lost 5 bases. Germline CDR1 is LGHNT and CDR2 is FRNRAP. The length of the CDR3 is 14 residues.

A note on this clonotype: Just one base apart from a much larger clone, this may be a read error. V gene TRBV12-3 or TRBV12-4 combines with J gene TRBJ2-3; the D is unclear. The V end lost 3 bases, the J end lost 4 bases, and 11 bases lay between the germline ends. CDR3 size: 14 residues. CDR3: CASSLQRAADTQYF. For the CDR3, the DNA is TGTGCCAGCAGTTTGCAACGGGCTGCAGATACGCAGTATTTT.

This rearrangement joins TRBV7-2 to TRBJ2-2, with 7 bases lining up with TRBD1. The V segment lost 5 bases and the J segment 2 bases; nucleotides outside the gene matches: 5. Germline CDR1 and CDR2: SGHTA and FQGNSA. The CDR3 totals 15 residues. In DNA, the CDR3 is TGTGCCAGCAGCACCGACAGGGTTAACACCGGGGAGCTGTTTTTT. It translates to CASSTDRVNTGELFF.

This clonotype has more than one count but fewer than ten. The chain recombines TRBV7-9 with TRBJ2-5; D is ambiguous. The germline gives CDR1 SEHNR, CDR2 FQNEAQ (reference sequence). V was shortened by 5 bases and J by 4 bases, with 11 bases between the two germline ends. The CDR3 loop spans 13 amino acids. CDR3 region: CASSPTLRETQYF. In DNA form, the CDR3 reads TGTGCCAGCAGCCCAACCCTACGAGAGACCCAGTACTTC.